What follows are 22 T cell receptor beta chains derived from one specimen sequenced in a study of blood T cell repertoires in COVID-19 (dated by TCRdb to about 2020). Libraries were constructed by the immunoSEQ multiplex PCR assay. TCRdb obtained this table from immuneACCESS and retained in-frame rearrangements with V and J assigned. These tables miss some clones; where compared with another copy, unresolved V genes account for less than half of the shortfall, and the remainder is unexplained. The sample table holds fewer than 200,000 clones, of which approximately 79% were seen once. The ten largest clones represent around a fifth of the sample. The specimen was PBMCs or T cells enriched from blood (not recorded which). Source of these receptors: a woman in her seventies in a cohort exposed to, infected with or recovered from COVID-19 (not recorded which).

The genes are TRBV7-3 and TRBJ2-2; no definite D call. The CDR3 totals 13 residues. V was clipped by 5 bases and J by 3 bases, with 7 bases between them. Germline CDR1 SGHTA, CDR2 FQGTGA. For the CDR3, the DNA is TGTGCCAGCAGCATACAGCACACCGGGGAGCTGTTTTTT. This encodes CASSIQHTGELFF.

The chain carries TRBV10-2 and TRBJ2-5, with TRBD2 identical over 8 bases. This CDR3 comprises 17 residues. Germline CDR1 reads WSHSY; CDR2 reads SAAADI. J was trimmed by 5 bases and V by 7 bases; bases with no gene match: 18. The DNA of the CDR3 is TGCGCCAGCAAAAACCGGTTGGGGGCGGGAGGCGGGGAGACCCAGTACTTC. It is translated as CASKNRLGAGGGETQYF.

CDR3 amino acids: CASSLAVPGGDTNSPLHF. CDR3 DNA: TGTGCCAGCAGCTTAGCAGTTCCAGGGGGCGATACAAATTCACCCCTCCACTTT. This rearrangement joins TRBV5-4 to TRBJ1-6; 8 bases fit TRBD1. From germline, CDR1 is SGHNT and CDR2 YYREEE (reference sequence). CDR3 size: 18 residues. V lost 2 bases to trimming and J lost 7 bases; unmatched junction nucleotides: 14.

The rearrangement links TRBV6-5 to TRBJ1-1; unclear D gene. The germline V and J ends were trimmed by 5 bases and 6 bases, with 13 bases remaining between them. The CDR3 loop spans 13 amino acids. Germline CDR1 is MNHEY and CDR2 is SVGAGI. Here the CDR3 reads CASSPAGHPEAFF. DNA of the CDR3: TGTGCCAGCAGTCCGGCAGGCCACCCTGAAGCTTTCTTT.

The chain links TRBV18 to TRBJ2-4; unclear D gene. Germline CDR1 KGHSH, CDR2 LQKENI. CDR3 length equals 14 residues. V lost 5 bases and J lost 5, with 13 bases in between. Written as DNA, the CDR3 is TGTGCCAGCTCAGCCCTCCAGTATGAAAACATTCAGTACTTC. This codes for CASSALQYENIQYF. The complete variable domain, with remaining parts taken from reference TRBV18 and TRBJ2-4, reads NAGVMQNPRHLVRRRGQEARLRCSPMKGHSHVYWYRQLPEEGLKFMVYLQKENIIDESGMPKERFSAEFPKEGPSILRIQQVVRGDSAAYFCASSALQYENIQYFGAGTRLSVL.

This clone was detected once. This sequence joins TRBV5-1 and TRBJ2-7; no firm D call. There are 13 residues in the CDR3. Germline CDR1 SGHRS, CDR2 YFSETQ. V lost 0 bases and J lost 2, with 6 bases in between. As DNA, the CDR3 is TGCGCCAGCAGCTTGGTAACAGCCTACGAGCAGTACTTC. Translating gives CASSLVTAYEQYF.

The rearrangement joins TRBV7-9 to TRBJ1-6; D possibly corresponds to TRBD1 (6 bases). Germline-derived CDR1 and CDR2 are SEHNR and FQNEAQ (reference sequence). Trimming pared 5 bases from V and 8 bases from J, leaving 10 bases between. This CDR3 contains 13 residues. Written as DNA, the CDR3 is TGTGCCAGCAGCCCGCACAGGGATTCACCCCTCCACTTT. Translation: CASSPHRDSPLHF.

The chain joins TRBV28 to TRBJ2-7; a possible D gene is TRBD1 (6 bases). The CDR3 sequence is 13 residues long. The ends were cut back, 9 bases at V and 1 base at J, with 13 bases in the middle. Germline assignment: CDR1 MDHEN and CDR2 SYDVKM. CDR3: CASAPGQSYEQYF. The CDR3 DNA sequence: TGTGCCAGTGCCCCAGGACAGTCCTACGAGCAGTACTTC.

This clone was picked up one time. The rearrangement links TRBV18 to TRBJ1-5; TRBD1 matches at 9 bases. V shed 5 bases, J shed 5 bases, and the junction held 1 base outside the gene matches. The CDR3 totals 13 residues. Germline values: CDR1 KGHSH, CDR2 LQKENI. This CDR3 reads CASSRTGDQPQHF. CDR3 DNA: TGTGCCAGCTCAAGGACAGGGGATCAGCCCCAGCATTTT.

This clone came up once. The chain carries TRBV11-2 and TRBJ2-5; TRBD1 agrees at 7 bases. Looked up from germline, CDR1 is SGHAT and CDR2 is FQNNGV. The CDR3 sequence is 17 residues long. Trimming at V came to 5 bases and at J to 4 bases, leaving 16 bases not matched to a gene. The chain's CDR3 is CASSPTPPQGSGETQYF. In DNA, the CDR3 is TGTGCCAGCAGCCCTACCCCCCCACAGGGGTCGGGAGAGACCCAGTACTTC.

The rearrangement joins TRBV10-3 to TRBJ2-1; TRBD2 agrees at 8 bases. With V trimmed by 6 bases and J by 8 bases, 6 bases remained unmatched. This CDR3 region has 13 residues. Germline V gene lookup returns CDR1 ENHRY and CDR2 SYGVKD. CDR3 loop: CAIRAGAGDEQFF. The CDR3 DNA is TGTGCCATCAGAGCGGGAGCGGGTGATGAGCAGTTCTTC.

The chain joins TRBV7-3 to TRBJ2-2, with D possibly TRBD2 on 6 matching bases. The V gene lost 5 bases and the J gene lost 4 bases, with 11 bases spanning the gap. The CDR3 runs to 14 residues. CDR1 and CDR2 (germline): SGHTA, FQGTGA. Here the CDR3 reads CASSLGGSTGELFF. CDR3 nucleotides: TGTGCCAGCAGCCTCGGGGGTAGCACCGGGGAGCTGTTTTTT.

J is TRBJ2-1 and V is TRBV2, with 10 bases that match TRBD2. Germline CDR1 and CDR2: SNHLY and FYNNEI. The CDR3 has 14 amino acids. The junction had 9 bases not matched to a gene; V was cut back by 7 bases and J by 9 bases. The CDR3 DNA reads as TGTGCCAGCAAGGTTCTAGCGGGAGTTGGTGAGCAGTTCTTC. Its protein is CASKVLAGVGEQFF.

The chain links TRBV6-5 to TRBJ2-7; 8 nucleotides line up with TRBD1. Germline values: CDR1 MNHEY, CDR2 SVGAGI. V dropped 7 bases and J dropped 3; count of bases not matched to a gene: 11. This CDR3 is built from 15 residues. This CDR3 reads CASTSGRGRLYEQYF. The CDR3 nucleotides read TGTGCCAGCACGTCCGGCAGGGGGCGGCTCTACGAGCAGTACTTC.

This CDR3 is CASSLLVRPGQGLSYEQYF. The CDR3 DNA follows: TGTGCCAGCAGTTTATTGGTCAGGCCGGGACAGGGGTTATCCTACGAGCAGTACTTC. This chain connects TRBV28 to TRBJ2-7; 10 bases line up with TRBD1. The CDR3 covers 19 residues. Unmatched junction bases numbered 13, after V lost 1 base and J lost 1 base. Germline V gives CDR1 MDHEN, CDR2 SYDVKM.

The chain uses TRBV7-3 and TRBJ2-2; TRBD2 matches at 8 bases. The germline V gene encodes CDR1 SGHTA and CDR2 FQGTGA. The CDR3 totals 17 residues. V gave up 4 bases and J gave up 6 bases; unmatched junction bases: 13. The CDR3 region has the DNA TGTGCCAGCAGCTCCCGGGGACCGGGACTAGTAGCCGGGGAGCTGTTTTTT. It codes for CASSSRGPGLVAGELFF.

The chain joins TRBV12-2 to TRBJ2-1; the table's D call of TRBD2 was not tested on the DNA. TRBV12-2 is tagged as a pseudogene. This CDR3 region has 20 residues. This CDR3 reads CASRLVAAILGTSGYNEQFF. The CDR3 DNA sequence: TGTGCAAGTCGCTTAGTAGCGGCTATCCTTGGCACTAGCGGCTACAATGAGCAGTTCTTC.

The rearrangement links TRBV29-1 to TRBJ1-1; D may be TRBD1 (5 bases). Trimming removed 7 bases at V and 1 base at J, with 13 bases between. Germline assignment: CDR1 SQVTM and CDR2 ANQGSEA. CDR3 length equals 13 residues. The CDR3 here is CSAKGQENTEAFF. The CDR3 region has the DNA TGCAGCGCCAAGGGGCAGGAGAACACTGAAGCTTTCTTT.

This chain links TRBV28 with TRBJ1-5; 8 bases fit TRBD1. The CDR3 spans 14 residues. The J segment lost 5 bases and the V segment lost 5 bases, leaving 5 bases of the junction unmatched. Germline lookup yields CDR1 MDHEN and CDR2 SYDVKM. The CDR3 nucleotides are TGTGCCAGCAGTACACTGACAGGGGATCAGCCCCAGCATTTT. As protein: CASSTLTGDQPQHF.

The chain couples TRBV5-4 to TRBJ2-1; 8 nucleotides align to TRBD2. CDR3 length equals 15 residues. Germline V gene sequence: CDR1 SGHNT, CDR2 YYREEE (reference sequence). The J segment lost 2 bases and the V segment lost 0 bases, leaving 1 base of the junction unmatched. CDR3 bases: TGTGCCAGCAGCTTGGGGCGGGAGGCCTACAATGAGCAGTTCTTC. It encodes CASSLGREAYNEQFF.

This chain joins TRBV7-9 and TRBJ1-4, with D uncertain. Germline V CDR1 and CDR2: SEHNR, FQNEAQ (reference sequence). The CDR3 is 13 residues long. The germline V and J ends were trimmed by 2 bases and 5 bases, with 6 bases remaining between them. CDR3 sequence reads: CASSLRGNEKLFF. The DNA of the CDR3 is TGTGCCAGCAGCTTAAGAGGGAATGAAAAACTGTTTTTT.

The gene calls are TRBV6-5 and TRBJ2-2; D might be TRBD1 (5 bases). Trimming took 2 bases from V and 6 from J, leaving 7 bases between them. The CDR3 length is 13 residues. The germline gives CDR1 MNHEY, CDR2 SVGAGI. Here the CDR3 DNA reads TGTGCCAGCAGTTACGCAGGGTCCGGGGAGCTGTTTTTT. Its translation: CASSYAGSGELFF.